The 30 T cell receptor beta chains below were found in one sample sequenced in a study of CD8+ T cells in alopecia areata. RNA was isolated and reverse transcribed to cDNA, the sequencing template. Clones were sequenced by immunoSEQ multiplex PCR, and TCRdb holds only the in-frame ones, with some missing. The data show about 160,000 clones, around 50% seen once. The specimen sequenced was CD4+ T cells sorted from blood. All receptors derive from a human donor with alopecia areata.

The chain links TRBV29-1 to TRBJ2-1; D is perhaps TRBD2 (7 bases). CDR1 and CDR2 (germline): SQVTM, ANQGSEA. The CDR3 sequence is 12 residues long. Deletions cut 7 bases from V and 5 bases from J, with 12 bases between. The CDR3 here is CSGGGGNNEQFF. In DNA form, the CDR3 reads TGCAGCGGAGGGGGGGGGAACAATGAGCAGTTCTTC.

This rearrangement joins TRBV6-1 to TRBJ2-1, with TRBD2 matching over 14 bases. This CDR3 is 17 amino acids long. V lost 4 bases and J lost 0; bases outside the gene matches: 2. Germline V gene lookup returns CDR1 MNHNS and CDR2 SASEGT. DNA for the CDR3: TGTGCCAGCAGTGGGGGGACTAGCGGGAGCTCCTACAATGAGCAGTTCTTC. Its translation: CASSGGTSGSSYNEQFF.

This clone occurred a few times. The chain uses TRBV19 and TRBJ2-5, with D unresolved. The CDR3 spans 13 residues. V was cut by 2 bases and J by 1 base, with 5 bases left in between. Per the germline V gene, CDR1 is LNHDA and CDR2 is SQIVND (reference sequence). CDR3 bases: TGTGCCAGTAGTATAACCCTCCAAGAGACCCAGTACTTC. Residues: CASSITLQETQYF.

This clone was counted a few times. V usage is TRBV7-2 and J usage is TRBJ2-7; 7 nucleotides line up with TRBD1. Losses at the gene ends were 3 bases for V and 3 bases for J; bases not matched to a gene: 8. CDR3 length: 15 amino acids. The germline gives CDR1 SGHTA, CDR2 FQGNSA. Here the CDR3 reads CASSLEGGANYEQYF. In DNA, the CDR3 is TGTGCCAGCAGCTTGGAAGGGGGCGCGAACTACGAGCAGTACTTC.

V gene TRBV7-8 combines with J gene TRBJ1-5, with 7 nucleotides matching TRBD1. V shed 5 bases, J shed 7 bases, and the junction held 11 bases outside the gene matches. Germline V CDR1 and CDR2: SGHVS, FQNEAQ. There are 15 residues in the CDR3. The CDR3 DNA follows: TGTGCCAGCAGCCCCCGGACAGGCAGTATGCAGCCCCAGCATTTT. This sequence encodes CASSPRTGSMQPQHF. The variable domain in full, completed from reference TRBV7-8 and TRBJ1-5, reads GAGVSQSPRYKVAKRGQDVALRCDPISGHVSLFWYQQALGQGPEFLTYFQNEAQLDKSGLPSDRFFAERPEGSVSTLKIQRTQQEDSAVYLCASSPRTGSMQPQHFGDGTRLSIL.

The chain has TRBV6-5 and TRBJ2-2; D might be TRBD1 or TRBD2, each matching 5 bases. V was trimmed by 6 bases and J by 0 bases, leaving 8 bases between them. Per germline, CDR1 MNHEY and CDR2 SVGAGI. The CDR3 is 14 amino acids. CDR3 region: CASRRDANTGELFF. The CDR3, as DNA: TGTGCCAGCAGACGGGACGCGAACACCGGGGAGCTGTTTTTT.

V usage is TRBV29-1 and J usage is TRBJ2-5, with D tentatively TRBD1 (5 bases). Germline lookup yields CDR1 SQVTM and CDR2 ANQGSEA. This CDR3 contains 13 residues. Trimming took 4 bases from V and 5 from J, leaving 14 bases between them. The DNA of the CDR3 is TGCAGCGTTGGGCAGGGTCGGTGGGAGACCCAGTACTTC. It encodes CSVGQGRWETQYF.

This clone was observed once. The CDR3 protein is CASSPISGQVTKNIQYF. DNA of the CDR3: TGTGCCAGCTCACCAATATCGGGACAGGTCACAAAAAACATTCAGTACTTC. The rearrangement uses TRBV18 and TRBJ2-4, with 8 nucleotides matching TRBD1. The CDR3 consists of 17 residues. V shed 2 bases and J 4 bases; nucleotides not matched to a gene: 10. Germline loops: CDR1 KGHSH, CDR2 LQKENI.

V usage is TRBV2 and J usage is TRBJ2-3; no reliable D call. The germline CDR1 and CDR2 sequences are SNHLY and FYNNEI. The CDR3 covers 13 residues. Deletions cut 7 bases from V and 6 bases from J, with 14 bases between. CDR3 residues: CASTQTSEDTQYF. Written as DNA, the CDR3 is TGTGCCAGCACCCAAACCTCTGAGGATACGCAGTATTTT. The full variable domain, with the rest looked up from reference TRBV2 and TRBJ2-3, is EPEVTQTPSHQVTQMGQEVILRCVPISNHLYFYWYRQILGQKVEFLVSFYNNEISEKSEIFDDQFSVERPDGSNFTLKIRSTKLEDSAMYFCASTQTSEDTQYFGPGTRLTVL.

This clone was seen a handful of times. The V gene is TRBV5-1, the J gene TRBJ2-1; D is perhaps TRBD1 (6 bases). CDR3 size: 14 residues. The ends were cut back, 4 bases at V and 1 base at J, with 9 bases in the middle. Germline lookup yields CDR1 SGHRS and CDR2 YFSETQ. CDR3 coding DNA: TGCGCCAGCAGCACAGGGATTTCCTACAATGAGCAGTTCTTC. Its translation: CASSTGISYNEQFF.

The chain uses TRBV30 and TRBJ1-2; a weak D match, TRBD1 (5 bases). The CDR3 totals 16 residues. Germline CDR1 GTSNPN, CDR2 SVGIG (reference sequence). Trimming removed 8 bases at V and 0 bases at J, with 22 bases between. Here the CDR3 DNA reads TGTGCCCGATCCGGGACTCCCACTAAAGCTAACTATGGCTACACCTTC. Residues: CARSGTPTKANYGYTF.

CDR3 coding DNA: TGTGCCAGCAGCTCATTAGCGGGAGGAGTGCAGTTCTTC. Amino acids: CASSSLAGGVQFF. The chain joins TRBV7-9 to TRBJ2-1, with 10 positions matching TRBD2. Per germline, CDR1 SEHNR and CDR2 FQNEAQ (reference sequence). This CDR3 comprises 13 residues. V gave up 4 bases and J gave up 12 bases; unmatched junction bases: 6.

This clone has more than one count but fewer than ten. This sequence joins TRBV20-1 and TRBJ2-5; no clear D gene. The CDR3 consists of 11 residues. Trimming left V 1 base short and J 3 bases short, with 3 bases between. Germline V gene lookup returns CDR1 DFQATT and CDR2 SNEGSKA (reference sequence). The CDR3 spells CSARGEETQYF. DNA for the CDR3: TGCAGTGCTAGAGGGGAAGAGACCCAGTACTTC.

This clone has more than one count but fewer than ten. The CDR3: CATFVGGLYEQYF. The CDR3 coding sequence is TGTGCCACCTTCGTTGGCGGCCTCTACGAGCAGTACTTC. The V gene is TRBV15, the J gene TRBJ2-7, with no clear D. Germline CDR1 reads LNHNV; CDR2 reads YYDKDF (reference sequence). CDR3 length equals 13 residues. Trimming cost V 8 bases and J 3 bases, with 14 bases left between them.

The gene calls are TRBV28 and TRBJ2-7, with 9 bases identical to TRBD1. Germline V lookup: CDR1 MDHEN, CDR2 SYDVKM. With V trimmed by 6 bases and J by 3 bases, 3 bases remained unmatched. CDR3 length: 13 amino acids. The CDR3 sequence is CASSSGQGYEQYF. As DNA, the CDR3 is TGTGCCAGCAGCTCGGGACAGGGCTACGAGCAGTACTTC. Full variable domain (outside the CDR3, taken from reference TRBV28 and TRBJ2-7): DVKVTQSSRYLVKRTGEKVFLECVQDMDHENMFWYRQDPGLGLRLIYFSYDVKMKEKGDIPEGYSVSREKKERFSLILESASTNQTSMYLCASSSGQGYEQYFGPGTRLTVT.

In the case of this clone: Other nucleotide sequences in the sample specify the same CDR3. The V and J genes are TRBV5-1 and TRBJ2-3; TRBD2 aligns across 10 bases. There are 15 residues in the CDR3. The germline CDR1 and CDR2 sequences are SGHRS and YFSETQ. V shed 0 bases, J shed 6 bases, and the junction held 4 bases outside the gene matches. The CDR3 DNA sequence: TGCGCCAGCAGCTTGGGGCTAGCGGGAGTGGATACGCAGTATTTT. Translation: CASSLGLAGVDTQYF.

The chain recombines TRBV28 with TRBJ2-2; unclear D gene. Germline V CDR1 and CDR2: MDHEN, SYDVKM. The CDR3 spans 14 residues. With 3 bases removed from V and 2 bases from J, the gap between germline ends came to 7 bases. CDR3 region: CASSLATNTGELFF. CDR3 sequence (DNA): TGTGCCAGCAGTTTGGCGACAAACACCGGGGAGCTGTTTTTT.

This clone has a handful of counts. The rearrangement uses TRBV5-6 and TRBJ2-3; the D gene is possibly TRBD2 (6 bases). V was clipped by 2 bases and J by 4 bases, with 11 bases between them. This CDR3 has 14 residues. Germline V lookup: CDR1 SGHDT, CDR2 YYEEEE. The DNA of the CDR3 is TGTGCCAGCAGCTTTGCGGGACGGTCAGATACGCAGTATTTT. Encoded protein: CASSFAGRSDTQYF.

In this sample, this clone turned up once. The CDR3 is CASSLVGQGRAFF. CDR3 bases: TGTGCCAGCAGCTTGGTCGGACAGGGACGAGCTTTCTTT. This chain joins TRBV11-2 and TRBJ1-1; 8 positions agree with TRBD1. V lost 3 bases to trimming and J lost 10 bases; unmatched junction nucleotides: 7. Germline CDR1 and CDR2: SGHAT and FQNNGV. This CDR3 is built from 13 residues.

This clone was detected only a few times. The rearrangement uses TRBV11-1 and TRBJ1-2, with 10 positions matching TRBD1. With 2 bases clipped from V and 7 bases from J, the junction kept 4 bases outside the gene matches. Germline CDR1 and CDR2: SGHAT and FQDESV (reference sequence). This CDR3 has 14 residues. CDR3: CASSLRQGAGGYTF. The CDR3, as DNA: TGTGCCAGCAGCTTACGACAGGGGGCTGGTGGCTACACCTTC.

The J gene is TRBJ2-7, the V gene TRBV27; the match to TRBD2 covers 9 bases. V shed 4 bases and J 0 bases; nucleotides not matched to a gene: 7. The length of the CDR3 is 16 residues. The germline V gene encodes CDR1 MNHEY and CDR2 SMNVEV (reference sequence). The CDR3: CASSSIVAGDSYEQYF. As DNA, the CDR3 is TGTGCCAGCAGTTCGATAGTAGCGGGAGACTCCTACGAGCAGTACTTC.

The CDR3 sequence is CASRRLGYNEQFF. In nucleotides, the CDR3 is TGTGCCAGCAGGCGACTGGGTTACAATGAGCAGTTCTTC. The genes are TRBV27 and TRBJ2-1, with D hard to call. V was cut by 6 bases and J by 4 bases, with 10 bases left in between. The germline V gene encodes CDR1 MNHEY and CDR2 SMNVEV (reference sequence). CDR3 size: 13 residues.

This clone was seen only once. The J gene is TRBJ1-2, the V gene TRBV28, with D perhaps TRBD1 (5 bases). CDR1 is MDHEN, CDR2 SYDVKM, per germline. Deletions cut 5 bases from V and 0 bases from J, with 13 bases between. The CDR3 covers 15 residues. As DNA, the CDR3 is TGTGCCAGCAGTCTTCGGATGACAGCTAACTATGGCTACACCTTC. Protein: CASSLRMTANYGYTF.

The V and J genes are TRBV7-6 and TRBJ2-7; no clear D gene. This CDR3 contains 13 residues. CDR1 and CDR2 from the germline V gene are SGHVS and FNYEAQ. V dropped 5 bases and J dropped 4 bases, with 12 bases sitting between them. The CDR3 DNA reads as TGTGCCAGCAGCGCCGGCTACACATACGAGCAGTACTTC. This translates into CASSAGYTYEQYF.

This clone turned up a few times. The J gene is TRBJ1-1, the V gene TRBV29-1, with D hard to call. V dropped 6 bases and J dropped 0 bases, with 11 bases sitting between them. The CDR3 has 13 residues. Germline V gene lookup returns CDR1 SQVTM and CDR2 ANQGSEA. CDR3 nucleotide sequence: TGCAGCGTAATGCGGATCATGAACACTGAAGCTTTCTTT. Its protein is CSVMRIMNTEAFF.

V and J are TRBV9 and TRBJ2-1; D ambiguous. The V gene lost 0 bases and the J gene lost 3 bases, with 4 bases spanning the gap. This CDR3 has 13 amino acids. Looked up from germline, CDR1 is SGDLS and CDR2 is YYNGEE. In nucleotides, the CDR3 is TGTGCCAGCAGCGTAGGCTTCTACAATGAGCAGTTCTTC. Residues: CASSVGFYNEQFF. The whole variable domain, filled in from reference TRBV9 and TRBJ2-1, reads DSGVTQTPKHLITATGQRVTLRCSPRSGDLSVYWYQQSLDQGLQFLIQYYNGEERAKGNILERFSAQQFPDLHSELNLSSLELGDSALYFCASSVGFYNEQFFGPGTRLTVL.

In its sample, this clone was seen once. The chain recombines TRBV11-2 with TRBJ2-3; D perhaps matches TRBD2 (6 bases). The germline CDR1 and CDR2 sequences are SGHAT and FQNNGV. Trimming left V 6 bases short and J 3 bases short, with 13 bases between. This CDR3 has 14 residues. The chain's CDR3 is CASRLGRETDTQYF. The CDR3 coding sequence is TGTGCCAGCAGACTTGGACGGGAGACAGATACGCAGTATTTT.

The rearrangement links TRBV7-9 to TRBJ2-7; a possible D gene is TRBD2 (5 bases). The ends were cut back, 4 bases at V and 6 bases at J, with 22 bases in the middle. The CDR3 is 16 amino acids. Looked up from germline, CDR1 is SEHNR and CDR2 is FQNEAQ (reference sequence). CDR3 DNA: TGTGCCAGCAGCTACGAGGACTTCCACCTCGAGGGCGAGCAGTACTTC. Residues: CASSYEDFHLEGEQYF.

This clone has only a few counts. V is TRBV5-1 and J is TRBJ2-3; 9 positions agree with TRBD1. This CDR3 is 15 amino acids long. The V gene's germline CDR1 is SGHRS and CDR2 YFSETQ. With 4 bases clipped from V and 3 bases from J, the junction kept 6 bases outside the gene matches. In DNA, the CDR3 is TGCGCCAGCAGCATCGGGACAGGGATAACAGATACGCAGTATTTT. Translated: CASSIGTGITDTQYF.

V is TRBV21-1 and J is TRBJ2-7; TRBD2 was called by the table and not checked on the DNA. TRBV21-1 is described as a pseudogene. The CDR3 has 11 residues. As DNA, the CDR3 is TGTGCCAGCAGCCTAGCCCTAGAGCAGTACTTC. Protein product: CASSLALEQYF.